The clone carrying this TCR beta chain was seen ten or more times. The antigen remains undetermined. The entry originates in a study of early T cells in non-severe SARS-CoV-2 infection. Looking at the study overall: Unsorted whole blood bulk RNA was sequenced, with unpaired chains.

Study findings and constraints: Comparison of clonotypes with VDJdb favored anti-spike CD8 responses while missing private and CD4 specificities.

CDR1 and CDR2 (germline): ENHRY, SYGVKD. With 0 bases removed from V and 1 base from J, the gap between germline ends came to 15 bases. The CDR3 totals 17 residues. Researchers attached unique molecular identifiers to individual cDNA molecules. One entry per CDR3 protein, called by TCRdb with MiXCR from the 5' RACE reads. The sample lists 60,000 to 70,000 distinct CDR3 sequences, 4.9% seen once, with 4.9% in the top ten. The chain employs TRBV10-3 and TRBJ1-1, with D uncertain. This TCR was sampled from an adult who was a healthcare worker with PCR-confirmed SARS-CoV-2 infection or an uninfected control (not recorded which). The specimen sequenced was whole blood. CDR3: CAISESKVGLTNTEAFF. As DNA, the CDR3 is TGTGCCATCAGTGAGTCGAAGGTTGGCCTAACGAACACTGAAGCTTTCTTT.